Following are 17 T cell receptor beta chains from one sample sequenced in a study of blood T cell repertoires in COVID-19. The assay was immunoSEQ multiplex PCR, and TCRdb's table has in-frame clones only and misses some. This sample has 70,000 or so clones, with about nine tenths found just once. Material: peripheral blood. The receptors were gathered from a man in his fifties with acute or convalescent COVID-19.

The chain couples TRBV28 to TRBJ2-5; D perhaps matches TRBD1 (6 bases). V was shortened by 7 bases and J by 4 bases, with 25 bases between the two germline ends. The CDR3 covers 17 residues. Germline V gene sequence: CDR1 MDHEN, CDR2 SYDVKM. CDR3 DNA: TGTGCCAGCAAAACCCCGGGGTGGCAGGGGATAGGAGAGACCCAGTACTTC. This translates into CASKTPGWQGIGETQYF.

CDR3 sequence reads: CASSIVIQDREAFF. The CDR3 DNA is TGTGCCAGTAGTATAGTGATCCAGGACAGAGAAGCTTTCTTT. The gene calls are TRBV19 and TRBJ1-1; weak D call: TRBD1 (6 bases). Germline CDR1 is LNHDA and CDR2 is SQIVND (reference sequence). Between the trimmed V and J ends, which lost 1 base and 8 bases, there was a span of 14 bases. This CDR3 is 14 amino acids long.

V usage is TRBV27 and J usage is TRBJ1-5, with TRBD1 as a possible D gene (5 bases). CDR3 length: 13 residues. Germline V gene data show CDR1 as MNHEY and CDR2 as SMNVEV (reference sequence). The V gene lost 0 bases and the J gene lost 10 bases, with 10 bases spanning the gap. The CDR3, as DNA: TGTGCCAGCAGTTTATCCCCAGGGCAACCCCAGCATTTT. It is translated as CASSLSPGQPQHF.

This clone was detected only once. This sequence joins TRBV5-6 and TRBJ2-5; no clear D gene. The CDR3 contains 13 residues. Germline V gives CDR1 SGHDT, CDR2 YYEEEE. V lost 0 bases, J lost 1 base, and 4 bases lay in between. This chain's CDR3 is CASSLVLQETQYF. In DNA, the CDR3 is TGTGCCAGCAGCTTGGTTCTCCAAGAGACCCAGTACTTC.

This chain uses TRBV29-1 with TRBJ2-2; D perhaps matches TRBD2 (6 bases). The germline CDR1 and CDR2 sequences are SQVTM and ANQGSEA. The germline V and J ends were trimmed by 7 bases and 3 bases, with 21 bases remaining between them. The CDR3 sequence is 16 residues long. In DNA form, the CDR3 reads TGCAGCGCCCGAGGGGTTGGAGGGTCCGACACCGGGGAGCTGTTTTTT. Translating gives CSARGVGGSDTGELFF.

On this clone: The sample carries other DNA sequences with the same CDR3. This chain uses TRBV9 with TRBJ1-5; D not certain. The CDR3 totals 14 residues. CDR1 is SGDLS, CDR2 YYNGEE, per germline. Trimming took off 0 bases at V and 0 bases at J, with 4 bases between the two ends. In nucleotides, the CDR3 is TGTGCCAGCAGCGTAGGAGGTAGCAATCAGCCCCAGCATTTT. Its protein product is CASSVGGSNQPQHF.

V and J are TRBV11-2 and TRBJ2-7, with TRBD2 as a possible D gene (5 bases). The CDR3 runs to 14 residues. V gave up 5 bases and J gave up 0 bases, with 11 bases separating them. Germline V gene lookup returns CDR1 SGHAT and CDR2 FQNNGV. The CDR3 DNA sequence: TGTGCCAGCAGCCCTTTTCGGGGCTCCTACGAGCAGTACTTC. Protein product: CASSPFRGSYEQYF.

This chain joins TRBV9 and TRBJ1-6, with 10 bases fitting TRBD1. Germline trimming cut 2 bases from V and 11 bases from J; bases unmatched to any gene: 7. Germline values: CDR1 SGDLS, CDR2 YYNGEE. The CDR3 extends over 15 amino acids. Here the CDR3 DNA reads TGTGCCAGCAGCGTCCGGGACAGGGGTTCGGCACCCCTCCACTTT. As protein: CASSVRDRGSAPLHF.

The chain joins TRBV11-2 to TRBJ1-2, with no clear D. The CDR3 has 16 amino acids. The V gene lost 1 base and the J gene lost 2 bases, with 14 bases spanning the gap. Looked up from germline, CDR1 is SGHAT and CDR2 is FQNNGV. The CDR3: CASSLVPGVGNYGYTF. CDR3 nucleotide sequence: TGTGCCAGCAGCTTAGTGCCGGGAGTGGGGAACTATGGCTACACCTTC.

The DNA for the CDR3 is TGTGCCAGCAGCTCGACAGGGGGCGTAGATACGCAGTATTTT. Encoded protein: CASSSTGGVDTQYF. The rearrangement links TRBV7-2 to TRBJ2-3; 10 nucleotides match TRBD1. The CDR3 has 14 residues. The V segment lost 4 bases and the J segment 5 bases; nucleotides outside the gene matches: 3. Looked up from germline, CDR1 is SGHTA and CDR2 is FQGNSA.

CDR3 DNA: TGTGCCAGCAGCAGAGACTCAGGGATGCAGACCCAGTACTTC. It yields the protein CASSRDSGMQTQYF. The chain has TRBV7-9 and TRBJ2-5; tentative D call: TRBD1 (5 bases). Trimming shortened V by 5 bases and J by 6 bases, and 16 bases separated the two germline ends. The CDR3 totals 14 residues. Germline V gene data show CDR1 as SEHNR and CDR2 as FQNEAQ (reference sequence).

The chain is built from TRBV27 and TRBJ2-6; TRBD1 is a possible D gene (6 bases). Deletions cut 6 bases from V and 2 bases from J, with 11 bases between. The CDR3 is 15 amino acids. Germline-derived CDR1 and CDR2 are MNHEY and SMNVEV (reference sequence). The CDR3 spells CASSLRGAGANVLTF. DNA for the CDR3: TGTGCCAGCAGCCTCAGGGGAGCTGGGGCCAACGTCCTGACTTTC. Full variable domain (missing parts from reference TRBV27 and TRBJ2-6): EAQVTQNPRYLITVTGKKLTVTCSQNMNHEYMSWYRQDPGLGLRQIYYSMNVEVTDKGDVPEGYKVSRKEKRNFPLILESPSPNQTSLYFCASSLRGAGANVLTFGAGSRLTVL.

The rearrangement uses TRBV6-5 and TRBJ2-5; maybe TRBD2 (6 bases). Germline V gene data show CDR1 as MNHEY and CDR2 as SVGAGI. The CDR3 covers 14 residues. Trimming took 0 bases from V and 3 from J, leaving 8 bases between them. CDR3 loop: CASSYSGGEETQYF. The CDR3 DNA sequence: TGTGCCAGCAGTTACTCCGGAGGGGAAGAGACCCAGTACTTC.

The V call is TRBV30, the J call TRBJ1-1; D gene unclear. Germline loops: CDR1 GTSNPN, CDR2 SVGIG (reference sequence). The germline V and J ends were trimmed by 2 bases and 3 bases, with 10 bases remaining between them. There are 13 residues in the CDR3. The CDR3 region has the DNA TGTGCCTGGAGTATTGCACAGCACACTGAAGCTTTCTTT. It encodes CAWSIAQHTEAFF.

Written as DNA, the CDR3 is TGTGCCACCAGCAGAGATCGGCCAGGGGCTAATGAAAAACTGTTTTTT. It is translated as CATSRDRPGANEKLFF. V usage is TRBV15 and J usage is TRBJ1-4; perhaps TRBD1 as D (6 bases). Looked up from germline, CDR1 is LNHNV and CDR2 is YYDKDF (reference sequence). The CDR3 is 16 amino acids. Trimming stripped 0 bases from V and 3 bases from J, with 11 bases between.

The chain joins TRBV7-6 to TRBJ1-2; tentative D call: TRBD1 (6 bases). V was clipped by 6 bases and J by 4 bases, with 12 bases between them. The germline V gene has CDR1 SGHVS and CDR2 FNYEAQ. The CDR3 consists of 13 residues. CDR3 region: CASSFGGGYGYTF. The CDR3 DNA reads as TGTGCCAGCAGTTTTGGGGGCGGCTATGGCTACACCTTC.

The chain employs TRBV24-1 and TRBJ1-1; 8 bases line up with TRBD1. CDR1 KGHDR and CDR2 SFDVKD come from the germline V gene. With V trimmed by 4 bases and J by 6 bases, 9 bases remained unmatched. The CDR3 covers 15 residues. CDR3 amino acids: CATSEPGQGVAEAFF. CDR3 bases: TGTGCCACCAGTGAACCCGGACAGGGTGTCGCTGAAGCTTTCTTT.